Presented here are 24 T cell receptor beta chains from one specimen sequenced in a study of molecular identifiers for immune sequencing clone quantification. TCRdb processed the PCR reads anew with MiXCR; each CDR3 protein has one entry. Seen here are about 65,000 distinct CDR3 sequences, around 18% observed once, and the top ten hold roughly 1.6%. Sequencing was done on a sample of naive CD8+ T cells from blood, with Jurkat cell RNA spiked in. As for subset: FACS-sorted CD8+CD4-CCR7+CD45RA+ naive T cells. The origin of the receptors is a human donor in good health. Some libraries in this study had Jurkat cell RNA spiked in.

There are many counts of this clonotype. The gene calls are TRBV24-1 and TRBJ2-7; D is uncertain. The V end lost 5 bases, the J end lost 4 bases, and 11 bases lay between the germline ends. There are 13 residues in the CDR3. Germline V gene lookup returns CDR1 KGHDR and CDR2 SFDVKD. The CDR3 loop is CATSGWGTYEQYF. The CDR3 coding sequence is TGTGCCACCAGTGGATGGGGTACGTACGAGCAGTACTTC.

About this clonotype: One base away lies a much larger clone, so this may be a sequencing read error. This chain links TRBV27 with TRBJ2-5; D uncertain. This CDR3 has 13 residues. CDR1 and CDR2 (germline): MNHEY, SMNVEV (reference sequence). The CDR3 bases are TGTGCCGGCAGTTTATCGAGTCAGGAGACCCAGTACTTC. Translation: CAGSLSSQETQYF.

This clonotype was observed at least ten times. The J gene is TRBJ2-7, the V gene TRBV10-2, with D possibly matching TRBD2 (6 bases). V dropped 6 bases and J dropped 4 bases, with 16 bases sitting between them. The length of the CDR3 is 14 residues. Germline CDR1 and CDR2: WSHSY and SAAADI. The CDR3 DNA follows: TGCGCCAGCAGCCTGGGACTGCCGGAGTACGAGCAGTACTTC. Protein product: CASSLGLPEYEQYF.

On this clonotype itself: A junction end diverges from the germline sequence, so it may reflect a read error. The chain is built from TRBV11-2 and TRBJ2-1; D not certain. The CDR3 contains 18 residues. Germline V gene sequence: CDR1 SGHAT, CDR2 FQNNGV. CDR3 sequence (DNA): TGTGCCAGCAGCCCGACCAGTGGACCCGATGGGTCCTACAATGAGCAGTCCTTC. This gives the protein CASSPTSGPDGSYNEQSF. Looking up the rest from reference TRBV11-2 and TRBJ2-1 gives the full variable domain: EAGVAQSPRYKIIEKRQSVAFWCNPISGHATLYWYQQILGQGPKLLIQFQNNGVVDDSQLPKDRFSAERLKGVDSTLKIQPAKLEDSAVYLCASSPTSGPDGSYNEQSFGPGTRLTVL.

This clonotype appeared many times. The CDR3 DNA reads as TGTGCCAGCAGCCAAGACCGCGGGACTAGAGACACCGGGGAGCTGTTTTTT. It yields the protein CASSQDRGTRDTGELFF. The chain has TRBV3-1 and TRBJ2-2, with 8 positions matching TRBD2. Trimming at V came to 0 bases and at J to 3 bases, leaving 6 bases not matched to a gene. The germline CDR1 and CDR2 sequences are LGHDT and YNNKEL (reference sequence). The CDR3 sequence is 17 residues long.

There are many counts of this clonotype. The chain carries TRBV20-1 and TRBJ2-7; 7 bases agree with TRBD2. The CDR3 contains 15 residues. Germline CDR1 DFQATT, CDR2 SNEGSKA (reference sequence). Trimming cost V 4 bases and J 4 bases; bases outside gene matches: 13. The CDR3 region is CSAIPWASGDYEQYF. CDR3 DNA: TGCAGTGCTATACCTTGGGCTAGCGGAGATTACGAGCAGTACTTC.

This clonotype was counted at least ten times. This rearrangement joins TRBV28 to TRBJ2-3; D call uncertain. The germline CDR1 and CDR2 sequences are MDHEN and SYDVKM. The CDR3 has 15 residues. V was cut by 3 bases and J by 2 bases, with 12 bases left in between. This CDR3 reads CASSLTWGVTDTQYF. In nucleotides, the CDR3 is TGTGCCAGCAGTTTGACTTGGGGTGTCACAGATACGCAGTATTTT.

This clonotype was seen ten or more times. This chain joins TRBV24-1 and TRBJ2-2; 9 nucleotides line up with TRBD2. The CDR3 sequence is 16 residues long. Germline CDR1 and CDR2: KGHDR and SFDVKD. V gave up 6 bases and J gave up 3 bases; unmatched junction bases: 7. The CDR3 nucleotides read TGTGCCACCAGTTCGTCGGGACTAGCAGACACCGGGGAGCTGTTTTTT. Its translation is CATSSSGLADTGELFF.

This clonotype has ten or more counts. V is TRBV7-9 and J is TRBJ2-2; D is undetermined. V was cut by 3 bases and J by 5 bases, with 4 bases left in between. CDR1 is SEHNR and CDR2 is FQNEAQ in the germline V gene (reference sequence). CDR3 length equals 12 residues. CDR3 bases: TGTGCCAGCAGCTTGGAAACCGGGGAGCTGTTTTTT. It translates to CASSLETGELFF.

Worth noting for this clonotype: Without the conserved terminal phenylalanine or tryptophan, this CDR3 likely stems from a read error. The rearrangement uses TRBV4-1 and TRBJ2-1, with 14 bases that match TRBD2. Trimming cost V 0 bases and J 2 bases; bases outside gene matches: 3. This CDR3 has 18 amino acids. CDR1 and CDR2 from the germline V gene are MGHRA and YSYEKL. The CDR3 spells CASSQEGTSGSAYNEQFL. Written as DNA, the CDR3 is TGCGCCAGCAGCCAAGAAGGGACTAGCGGGAGCGCCTACAATGAGCAGTTCCTC.

Many counts were recorded for this clonotype. V is TRBV18 and J is TRBJ2-1; 8 bases map to TRBD2. The CDR3 extends over 16 amino acids. Germline-derived CDR1 and CDR2 are KGHSH and LQKENI. V trimming: 3 bases; J trimming: 5 bases; junction bases outside the gene matches: 9. The CDR3 DNA reads TGTGCCAGCTCACCTACTCCAGCGGGAGTTAACAATGAGCAGTTCTTC. It specifies CASSPTPAGVNNEQFF.

In its sample, this clonotype was seen a few times. V and J are TRBV4-2 and TRBJ2-7; TRBD2 aligns across 7 bases. Looked up from germline, CDR1 is LGHNA and CDR2 is YNFKEQ. The CDR3 covers 15 residues. V was pared by 3 bases and J by 5 bases, with 10 bases of the junction left unmatched. The DNA for the CDR3 is TGTGCCAGCAGCCACGCGGGAGAACCCCTCGACGAGCAGTACTTC. This encodes CASSHAGEPLDEQYF.

This clonotype was picked up many times. V is TRBV3-1 and J is TRBJ2-1, with TRBD2 matching over 7 bases. V gave up 4 bases and J gave up 10 bases; unmatched junction bases: 7. The CDR3 is made up of 13 amino acids. CDR1 and CDR2 from the germline V gene are LGHDT and YNNKEL (reference sequence). This CDR3 is CASSLSKAGEQFF. For the CDR3, the DNA is TGTGCCAGCAGCCTTTCCAAAGCGGGGGAGCAGTTCTTC.

This clonotype was recorded at least ten times. The gene calls are TRBV10-2 and TRBJ2-2; 8 nucleotides agree with TRBD2. After removal of 2 bases from V and 4 bases from J, the junction contained 3 bases not matched to a gene. CDR3 length equals 15 residues. Per germline, CDR1 WSHSY and CDR2 SAAADI. CDR3 DNA sequence: TGCGCCAGCAGTGAGCCCCTAGCGGGCACCGGGGAGCTGTTTTTT. Amino acids: CASSEPLAGTGELFF.

Comment on this clonotype: A read error may explain this, as a much larger clone is one base away. The chain uses TRBV6-5 and TRBJ1-5; D gene uncertain. The DNA end is more similar to TRBJ2-3, so the J call may be wrong. CDR1 is MNHEY, CDR2 SVGAGI, per germline. The CDR3 extends over 14 amino acids. DNA of the CDR3: TGTGCCAGCAGCGAACAGAATAGCAATCAGCCCCAGTATTTT. Its translation is CASSEQNSNQPQYF.

This clonotype was observed at least ten times. V is TRBV11-2 and J is TRBJ1-5; D ambiguous. The CDR3 consists of 15 residues. V was shortened by 3 bases and J by 0 bases, with 9 bases between the two germline ends. Germline V gene data show CDR1 as SGHAT and CDR2 as FQNNGV. The CDR3 reads CASSFSGNSNQPQHF. CDR3 nucleotide sequence: TGTGCCAGCAGCTTTTCGGGGAATAGCAATCAGCCCCAGCATTTT.

This clonotype was picked up many times. This chain connects TRBV9 to TRBJ2-3; 9 nucleotides agree with TRBD2. V shed 3 bases and J 0 bases; nucleotides not matched to a gene: 5. This CDR3 is built from 16 residues. Germline V gene lookup returns CDR1 SGDLS and CDR2 YYNGEE. The CDR3 protein is CASSARTSASTDTQYF. The CDR3 nucleotides are TGTGCCAGCAGCGCCCGGACTAGCGCGAGCACAGATACGCAGTATTTT.

About this clonotype itself: Being one base from a much bigger clone, this may be a read error. The chain is built from TRBV28 and TRBJ2-7; D uncertain. Germline CDR1 and CDR2: MDHEN and SYDVKM. The CDR3 is 16 amino acids. CDR3 DNA: TGTGTCAGCAGTCACCTCACCGTTCTTCTATCGTACGAGCAGTACTTC. It translates to CVSSHLTVLLSYEQYF.

The table lists this clonotype with many counts. This chain joins TRBV4-3 and TRBJ1-1; tentatively, D is TRBD1 (5 bases). This CDR3 spans 15 amino acids. V was clipped by 1 base and J by 2 bases, with 11 bases between them. From germline, CDR1 is LGHNA and CDR2 YSLEER. Here the CDR3 DNA reads TGCGCCAGCAGCCAAGCGGGGCGGGGAAACACTGAAGCTTTCTTT. It is translated as CASSQAGRGNTEAFF.

The V gene is TRBV11-2, the J gene TRBJ2-1; 8 bases match TRBD1. CDR1 is SGHAT, CDR2 FQNNGV, per germline. V lost 5 bases and J lost 6; bases outside the gene matches: 21. This CDR3 comprises 19 residues. The CDR3 reads CASSTVFGQGSTRGNEQFF. In nucleotides, the CDR3 is TGTGCCAGCAGCACGGTCTTTGGACAGGGCTCTACCCGGGGCAATGAGCAGTTCTTC.

Points on this clonotype: This could be a read error, since a much larger clone is one nucleotide away. The chain combines TRBV29-1 with TRBJ2-1, with D uncertain. The CDR3 is 12 residues long. Germline CDR1 and CDR2: SQVTM and ANQGSEA. In DNA, the CDR3 is TGCAGCGTTGAGTTTCGGTACAATGAGCAGCTCTTC. Translating gives CSVEFRYNEQLF.

The chain links TRBV7-9 to TRBJ2-1; 11 bases align to TRBD2. J lost 7 bases, V lost 5 bases, and 7 bases had no gene match. The CDR3 loop spans 15 amino acids. Germline V lookup: CDR1 SEHNR, CDR2 FQNEAQ (reference sequence). The chain's CDR3 is CASSQTSGVWNEQFF. The DNA for the CDR3 is TGTGCCAGCAGCCAGACTAGCGGGGTCTGGAATGAGCAGTTCTTC.

This clonotype has at least ten counts. The genes are TRBV10-3 and TRBJ1-1; 9 nucleotides align to TRBD1. The CDR3 spans 17 residues. Germline CDR1 is ENHRY and CDR2 is SYGVKD. The ends lost 6 bases at V and 4 bases at J; junction bases unmatched: 15. The CDR3 sequence: CAIRPTGGISRGTEAFF. The CDR3 nucleotides read TGTGCCATCAGACCCACAGGGGGCATTTCAAGGGGCACTGAAGCTTTCTTT.

V usage is TRBV30 and J usage is TRBJ2-1, with 10 bases fitting TRBD2. The V gene's germline CDR1 is GTSNPN and CDR2 SVGIG (reference sequence). This CDR3 is 15 amino acids long. V shed 4 bases and J 4 bases; nucleotides not matched to a gene: 7. The CDR3 loop is CAWTPLLAGYNEQFF. For the CDR3, the DNA is TGTGCCTGGACCCCCTTACTAGCGGGATACAATGAGCAGTTCTTC.